Below, 27 T cell receptor beta chains from the same sample are listed, as sequenced in a study of blood T cell repertoires in COVID-19. The method was immunoSEQ multiplex PCR; TCRdb's version includes in-frame clones alone and lacks a portion of them. The sample lists approximately 220,000 clones; 84% were seen once. Sequences were obtained from PBMCs or T cells enriched from blood (not recorded which). These receptor sequences come from a woman aged 40-49 years who had recovered from COVID-19.

With respect to this clone: Germline is not matched at one junction end, which may reflect a read error. The rearrangement links TRBV3-1 (or the pseudogene TRBV3-2) to TRBJ1-2; weak D call: TRBD1 (6 bases). The CDR3 consists of 11 residues. Germline-derived CDR1 and CDR2 are LGHDT and YNNKEL (reference sequence). CDR3 residues: CASTDRYDYTF. The DNA for the CDR3 is TGTGCCAGCACAGACAGGTATGACTACACCTTC.

Regarding this clone: The junction departs from the called germline gene at one end, perhaps through a read error. CDR3 DNA: TGCGCCAGCAGCACAGGACGGGCAGGGGGCACCGATACGCAGTATTTT. Translation gives CASSTGRAGGTDTQYF. The chain uses TRBV5-1 and TRBJ2-3, with 8 bases fitting TRBD1. CDR3 length: 16 amino acids. In germline, CDR1 is SGHRS, CDR2 YFSETQ.

The chain couples TRBV5-1 to TRBJ2-2; 8 bases are a match to TRBD2. The junction had 14 bases not matched to a gene; V was cut back by 6 bases and J by 7 bases. The V gene's germline CDR1 is SGHRS and CDR2 YFSETQ. The CDR3 loop spans 16 amino acids. The CDR3 region is CASTSGTGGVGGELFF. CDR3 nucleotides: TGCGCCAGCACCTCCGGGACGGGAGGGGTAGGCGGGGAGCTGTTTTTT.

The J gene is TRBJ1-1, the V gene TRBV29-1; a weak D match, TRBD1 (5 bases). V was clipped by 4 bases and J by 2 bases, with 11 bases between them. This CDR3 contains 13 residues. Germline V gene data show CDR1 as SQVTM and CDR2 as ANQGSEA. The chain's CDR3 is CSVVPTGNTEAFF. As DNA, the CDR3 is TGCAGCGTTGTCCCAACAGGCAACACTGAAGCTTTCTTT.

CDR3 nucleotide sequence: TGTGCCAGCAGTGGGACTAGCGCGACAGATACGCAGTATTTT. Translated, it gives CASSGTSATDTQYF. V usage is TRBV2 and J usage is TRBJ2-3, with TRBD2 matching 9 bases. This CDR3 contains 14 residues. V gave up 4 bases and J gave up 3 bases; unmatched junction bases: 2. Germline lookup yields CDR1 SNHLY and CDR2 FYNNEI.

J is TRBJ2-5 and V is TRBV25-1; 10 bases are shared with TRBD1. With 3 bases clipped from V and 4 bases from J, the junction kept 5 bases outside the gene matches. Germline values: CDR1 MGHDK, CDR2 SYGVNS. The CDR3 loop spans 15 amino acids. The CDR3 sequence is CASSDPGQGLETQYF. The CDR3 DNA reads TGTGCCAGCAGTGACCCGGGACAGGGGTTAGAGACCCAGTACTTC. The entire variable domain, with the rest obtained from reference TRBV25-1 and TRBJ2-5, is as follows: EADIYQTPRYLVIGTGKKITLECSQTMGHDKMYWYQQDPGMELHLIHYSYGVNSTEKGDLSSESTVSRIRTEHFPLTLESARPSHTSQYLCASSDPGQGLETQYFGPGTRLLVL.

The chain joins TRBV3-1 (or the pseudogene TRBV3-2) to TRBJ2-1; 8 bases map to TRBD1. This CDR3 is built from 14 residues. The V gene's germline CDR1 is LGHDT and CDR2 YNNKEL (reference sequence). The V and J ends lost 4 bases and 6 bases, in that order; junction bases with no gene match: 5. The CDR3 here is CASSRRQGSNEQFF. Here the CDR3 DNA reads TGTGCCAGCAGCCGGCGACAGGGGTCCAATGAGCAGTTCTTC.

The chain recombines TRBV4-1 with TRBJ2-1, with TRBD2 as a possible D gene (5 bases). Germline CDR1 MGHRA, CDR2 YSYEKL. The CDR3 totals 14 residues. The V and J ends lost 3 bases and 9 bases respectively, with 15 bases between them. This CDR3 is CASSHVATKGEQFF. For the CDR3, the DNA is TGCGCCAGCAGCCATGTAGCGACAAAAGGTGAGCAGTTCTTC.

The rearrangement joins TRBV30 to TRBJ1-2, with 10 bases aligning to TRBD1. The V gene end was trimmed by 2 bases and the J gene end by 4 bases; junction bases not matched to a gene: 1. From germline, CDR1 is GTSNPN and CDR2 SVGIG (reference sequence). CDR3 size: 13 residues. The CDR3 DNA sequence: TGTGCCTGGAGTTGGACAGGGGGCTATGGCTACACCTTC. This gives the protein CAWSWTGGYGYTF.

The chain has TRBV5-4 and TRBJ2-1; no clear D gene. The CDR3 is 15 residues long. V lost 3 bases to trimming and J lost 3 bases, with 13 bases between them. Germline V lookup: CDR1 SGHNT, CDR2 YYREEE (reference sequence). The CDR3 here is CASSSTENLYNEQFF. The CDR3 nucleotides read TGTGCCAGCAGCTCGACGGAGAATCTCTACAATGAGCAGTTCTTC.

This chain uses TRBV11-2 with TRBJ2-7, with D possibly matching TRBD1 (6 bases). There are 12 residues in the CDR3. Germline CDR1 is SGHAT and CDR2 is FQNNGV. V lost 6 bases, J lost 4 bases, and 10 bases lay in between. CDR3 protein: CASSSTGYEQYF. The CDR3 nucleotides read TGTGCCAGCAGTTCGACAGGTTACGAGCAGTACTTC.

The chain carries TRBV2 and TRBJ1-1; D is ambiguous. From germline, CDR1 is SNHLY and CDR2 FYNNEI. The ends were cut back, 5 bases at V and 5 bases at J, with 15 bases in the middle. This CDR3 has 14 residues. The CDR3 loop reads CASSSTPSGTEAFF. The CDR3 DNA sequence: TGTGCCAGCAGTTCCACTCCTTCCGGTACTGAAGCTTTCTTT. Drawing the rest from reference TRBV2 and TRBJ1-1, the complete variable domain is EPEVTQTPSHQVTQMGQEVILRCVPISNHLYFYWYRQILGQKVEFLVSFYNNEISEKSEIFDDQFSVERPDGSNFTLKIRSTKLEDSAMYFCASSSTPSGTEAFFGQGTRLTVV.

The V call is TRBV5-4, the J call TRBJ1-2, with 9 bases that match TRBD1. Germline loops: CDR1 SGHNT, CDR2 YYREEE (reference sequence). Trimming cost V 7 bases and J 0 bases; bases outside gene matches: 4. This CDR3 has 14 amino acids. CDR3 in amino acids: CASARDRANYGYTF. In DNA form, the CDR3 reads TGTGCCAGCGCCCGGGACAGGGCTAACTATGGCTACACCTTC.

There are a few counts of this clone. This sequence joins TRBV6-5 and TRBJ2-7; weak D call: TRBD2 (5 bases). This CDR3 comprises 14 residues. The V end was cut by 5 bases, the J end by 4 bases, with 15 bases between. Germline lookup yields CDR1 MNHEY and CDR2 SVGAGI. The CDR3: CASSPGGRLYEQYV. The CDR3 bases are TGTGCCAGCAGTCCCGGCGGCCGACTATACGAGCAGTACGTC.

This clone was counted only a few times. J is TRBJ1-1 and V is TRBV5-6; possible D gene TRBD1, 5 bases. V dropped 0 bases and J dropped 10 bases, with 13 bases sitting between them. The CDR3 has 13 residues. Germline lookup yields CDR1 SGHDT and CDR2 YYEEEE. CDR3 coding DNA: TGTGCCAGCAGCTTGGGACTAGGACAACCAGCTTTCTTT. Its translation: CASSLGLGQPAFF.

The V gene is TRBV5-6, the J gene TRBJ2-7; D is uncertain. Germline V gene data show CDR1 as SGHDT and CDR2 as YYEEEE. CDR3 length: 13 residues. V was shortened by 3 bases and J by 4 bases, with 11 bases between the two germline ends. The CDR3 protein is CASSSFDGYEQYV. CDR3 coding DNA: TGTGCCAGCAGCTCATTCGACGGGTACGAGCAGTACGTC.

This clone was seen once. The V and J genes are TRBV7-9 and TRBJ1-3, with D unresolved. Germline V gives CDR1 SEHNR, CDR2 FQNEAQ (reference sequence). The V gene lost 5 bases and the J gene lost 0 bases, with 17 bases spanning the gap. This CDR3 contains 17 residues. CDR3 sequence reads: CASSPSSYGSSGNTIYF. In nucleotides, the CDR3 is TGTGCCAGCAGCCCCAGTTCGTACGGGAGCTCTGGAAACACCATATATTTT.

The chain links TRBV11-3 to TRBJ2-2, with TRBD1 identical over 8 bases. Germline CDR1 SGHNT, CDR2 YENEEA. V shed 5 bases, J shed 9 bases, and the junction held 8 bases outside the gene matches. The CDR3 is 14 residues long. CDR3 residues: CASSIRQGTRELFF. DNA for the CDR3: TGTGCCAGCAGCATAAGACAGGGGACGCGGGAGCTGTTTTTT. The full variable domain, its missing parts supplied by reference TRBV11-3 and TRBJ2-2, is EAGVVQSPRYKIIEKKQPVAFWCNPISGHNTLYWYLQNLGQGPELLIRYENEEAVDDSQLPKDRFSAERLKGVDSTLKIQPAELGDSAVYLCASSIRQGTRELFFGEGSRLTVL.

The gene calls are TRBV11-3 and TRBJ2-7; 10 bases align to TRBD1. Trimming at V came to 4 bases and at J to 3 bases, leaving 6 bases not matched to a gene. CDR1 is SGHNT, CDR2 YENEEA, per germline. This CDR3 region has 15 residues. The chain's CDR3 is CASSSGQGFRYEQYV. The CDR3 DNA reads TGTGCCAGCAGCTCGGGACAGGGGTTTCGCTACGAGCAGTACGTC.

The chain employs TRBV24-1 and TRBJ1-1; D is uncertain. V was shortened by 9 bases and J by 4 bases, with 17 bases between the two germline ends. Germline CDR1 KGHDR, CDR2 SFDVKD. The CDR3 is 14 residues long. As DNA, the CDR3 is TGTGCCACCTCAACTGGGTACGGAGGCACTGAAGCTTTCTTT. Translating gives CATSTGYGGTEAFF.

The V gene is TRBV30, the J gene TRBJ1-2; 9 bases are shared with TRBD1. The V segment lost 0 bases and the J segment 2 bases; nucleotides outside the gene matches: 4. Germline V gene data show CDR1 as GTSNPN and CDR2 as SVGIG (reference sequence). The CDR3 sequence is 15 residues long. The CDR3 loop is CAWSVPGQGNYGYTF. The CDR3 DNA follows: TGTGCCTGGAGTGTACCGGGACAGGGAAACTATGGCTACACCTTC.

This clone was seen once. The chain couples TRBV3-1 (or the pseudogene TRBV3-2) to TRBJ2-5; a possible D gene is TRBD1 (5 bases). Between the trimmed V and J ends, which lost 0 bases and 5 bases, there was a span of 13 bases. This CDR3 comprises 15 residues. Germline-derived CDR1 and CDR2 are LGHDT and YNNKEL (reference sequence). The chain's CDR3 is CASSQDSPGLETQYF. DNA of the CDR3: TGTGCCAGCAGCCAAGATAGCCCAGGGTTGGAGACCCAGTACTTC.

V and J are TRBV12-3 or TRBV12-4 and TRBJ2-4; TRBD2 matches 7 bases. The CDR3 spans 13 residues. V trimming: 7 bases; J trimming: 8 bases; junction bases outside the gene matches: 8. CDR3 DNA sequence: TGTGCCAGCATGAAGGGCGGGAGTTACATTCAGTACTTC. It encodes CASMKGGSYIQYF.

The chain uses TRBV4-3 and TRBJ1-6; 7 nucleotides line up with TRBD1. Trimming removed 3 bases from V and 8 bases from J; junction bases left unmatched: 4. Germline-derived CDR1 and CDR2 are LGHNA and YSLEER. This CDR3 has 14 residues. The CDR3 loop reads CASSQEGADSPLHF. The CDR3 nucleotides read TGCGCCAGCAGCCAGGAGGGGGCTGATTCACCCCTCCACTTT.

The chain has TRBV19 and TRBJ2-5, with 7 bases identical to TRBD2. CDR3 length: 14 amino acids. V gave up 6 bases and J gave up 5 bases; unmatched junction bases: 9. Germline assignment: CDR1 LNHDA and CDR2 SQIVND (reference sequence). CDR3 sequence (DNA): TGTGCCAGTAGCGGAGCGGGATACGGGGAGACCCAGTACTTC. Its protein product is CASSGAGYGETQYF.

The chain has TRBV5-1 and TRBJ2-7, with a weak D call TRBD2 (5 bases). This CDR3 spans 15 amino acids. The V end was cut by 0 bases, the J end by 0 bases, with 10 bases between. Germline V gene sequence: CDR1 SGHRS, CDR2 YFSETQ. CDR3 residues: CASSLARTSSYEQYF. The DNA for the CDR3 is TGCGCCAGCAGCTTGGCCCGTACTAGCTCCTACGAGCAGTACTTC.

This sequence joins TRBV6-5 and TRBJ2-1; TRBD2 aligns across 11 bases. CDR3 length: 15 residues. Germline V gene lookup returns CDR1 MNHEY and CDR2 SVGAGI. With 7 bases clipped from V and 4 bases from J, the junction kept 6 bases outside the gene matches. The DNA for the CDR3 is TGTGCCAGCACTTCCGGGACTAGCGGTTACAATGAGCAGTTCTTC. Protein product: CASTSGTSGYNEQFF.